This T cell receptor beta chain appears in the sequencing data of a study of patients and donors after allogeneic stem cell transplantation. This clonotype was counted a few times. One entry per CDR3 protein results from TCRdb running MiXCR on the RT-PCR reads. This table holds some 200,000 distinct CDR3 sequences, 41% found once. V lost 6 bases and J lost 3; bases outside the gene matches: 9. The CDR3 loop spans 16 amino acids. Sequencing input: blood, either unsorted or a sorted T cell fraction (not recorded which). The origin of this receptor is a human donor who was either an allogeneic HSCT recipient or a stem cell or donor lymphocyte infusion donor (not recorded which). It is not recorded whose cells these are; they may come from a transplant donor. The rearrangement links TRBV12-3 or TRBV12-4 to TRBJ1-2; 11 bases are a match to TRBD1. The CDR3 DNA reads TGTGCCAGCAGCCAGGACAGGGGGCGCTCCTACTATGGCTACACCTTC. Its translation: CASSQDRGRSYYGYTF.